This T cell receptor beta chain was captured in a study of T-cell memory formation after mild COVID-19. There are 11 residues in the CDR3. Germline CDR1 reads SQVTM; CDR2 reads ANQGSEA. Trimming pared 7 bases from V and 0 bases from J, leaving 6 bases between. Study-level points and caveats: Some SARS-CoV-2-responding clones were already detected in memory before infection.

TCRdb analysed the 5' RACE reads with MiXCR anew, one entry per CDR3 protein. The sample has approximately 100,000 distinct CDR3 sequences; approximately 25% are singletons. This clonotype was seen a few times. Its antigen is unidentified. Input material: PBMCs or a T cell subset sorted from them (not recorded which). The V gene is TRBV29-1, the J gene TRBJ1-1; no clear D. The TCR comes from a man younger than 35 who had mild COVID-19 (a few samples of this study predate the infection). Cell type and time point are not known. The CDR3 DNA sequence: TGCAGCGGGGCCTTGAACACTGAAGCTTTCTTT. Translated: CSGALNTEAFF.